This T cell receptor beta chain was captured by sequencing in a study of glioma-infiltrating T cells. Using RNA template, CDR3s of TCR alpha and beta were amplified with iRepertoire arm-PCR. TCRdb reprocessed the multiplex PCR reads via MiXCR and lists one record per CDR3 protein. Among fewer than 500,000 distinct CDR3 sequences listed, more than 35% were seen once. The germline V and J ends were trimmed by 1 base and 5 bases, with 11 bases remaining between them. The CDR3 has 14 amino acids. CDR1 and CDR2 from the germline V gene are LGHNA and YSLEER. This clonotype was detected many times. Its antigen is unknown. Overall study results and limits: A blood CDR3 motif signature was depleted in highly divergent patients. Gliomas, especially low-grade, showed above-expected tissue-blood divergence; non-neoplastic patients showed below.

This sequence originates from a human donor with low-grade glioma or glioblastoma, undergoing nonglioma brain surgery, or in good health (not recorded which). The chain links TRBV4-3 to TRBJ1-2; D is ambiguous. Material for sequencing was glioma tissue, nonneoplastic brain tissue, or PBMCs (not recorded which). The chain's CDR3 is CASSQAVSRYGYTF. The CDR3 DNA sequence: TGCGCCAGCAGCCAAGCGGTCAGCAGATATGGCTACACCTTC.